Listed below are T cell receptor beta chains from one sample, sequenced in a study of T-cell memory formation after mild COVID-19. TCRdb re-called the 5' RACE reads through MiXCR, storing one row per CDR3 protein. The data show approximately 28,000 distinct CDR3 sequences, with roughly 12% seen just once and roughly 15% held by the top ten. Sequenced input: PBMCs or a T cell subset sorted from them (not recorded which). The receptors were sampled from an adult woman who had mild COVID-19 (a few samples of this study predate the infection). Cell type and time point are not known. Both conserved end residues are part of each CDR3. D genes are given only for firm matches. Clone size is stated in some rows and not others, as once, few, many or a class when expanded.

abundance,j_gene,d_gene,v_gene,CDR3nt,CDR3aa
many,TRBJ1-2,NA,TRBV12-3/TRBV12-4,TGTGCCAGCAGTTTAGTGGCAAACTATGGCTACACCTTC,CASSLVANYGYTF
many,TRBJ1-1,NA,TRBV20-1,TGCAGTGCTTGGGGGGGGGACACTGAAGCTTTCTTT,CSAWGGDTEAFF
medium-sized,TRBJ2-7,NA,TRBV12-3/TRBV12-4,TGTGCCAGCAGCACCAACCGGTGGGCCGAGCAGTACTTC,CASSTNRWAEQYF
medium-sized,TRBJ2-7,NA,TRBV4-2,TGTGCCAGCAGCCAAGATCCCACAGGCTCCTACGAGCAGTACTTC,CASSQDPTGSYEQYF
many,TRBJ2-7,NA,TRBV27,TGTGCCAGCAGCCCGGACAGCTCTTTCCCTTCGAAGCAGTACTTC,CASSPDSSFPSKQYF
many,TRBJ1-1,NA,TRBV20-1,TGCAGTGCTAGAGAGCCGGACAGGAACACTGAAGCTTTCTTT,CSAREPDRNTEAFF
many,TRBJ1-2,NA,TRBV5-1,TGCGCCAGCAGTTATTTAGGTGATGGCTACACCTTC,CASSYLGDGYTF
many,TRBJ2-5,TRBD2,TRBV7-8,TGTGCCAGCAGCCCTCGCGGGGGACGAGAGACCCAGTACTTC,CASSPRGGRETQYF
many,TRBJ2-3,NA,TRBV6-5,TGTGCCAGCAGTGGGGCGGTTAGCACAGATACGCAGTATTTT,CASSGAVSTDTQYF
once,TRBJ1-1,NA,TRBV6-1,TGTGCCAGCAGTGCATCTTTCGTAAGGATCCAAAACACTGAAGCTTTCTTT,CASSASFVRIQNTEAFF
many,TRBJ1-1,NA,TRBV2,TGTGCCAGCAGTTCGGACTCGCCTTGGGCTACTGGAGCTTTCTTT,CASSSDSPWATGAFF
many,TRBJ2-5,TRBD1,TRBV5-4,TGTGCCAGCAGCTACGACAGGGGACAAGAGACCCAGTACTTC,CASSYDRGQETQYF
many,TRBJ1-2,TRBD1,TRBV2,TGTGCCAGCACGGGACAGAGCTATGGCTACACCTTC,CASTGQSYGYTF
many,TRBJ2-3,NA,TRBV3-1,TGTGCCAGCAGCCTACACGCGAATACGCAGTATTTT,CASSLHANTQYF
NA,TRBJ2-7,NA,TRBV9,TGTGCCAGCAGCCCCGAAACCCCCGGGACTTACCCCTACGAGCAGTACTTC,CASSPETPGTYPYEQYF
many,TRBJ2-3,TRBD2,TRBV18,TGTGCCAGCTCAGTCGCCGGGACTAGCGGGAGAAATACGCAGTATTTT,CASSVAGTSGRNTQYF
NA,TRBJ2-3,TRBD2,TRBV5-5,TGTGCCAGCAGCTTGGTTAGCGGGGGAGCGGATACGCAGTATTTT,CASSLVSGGADTQYF
many,TRBJ2-7,NA,TRBV5-1,TGCGCCAGCAGCTTGGAACAGCCCACCTACGAGCAGTACTTC,CASSLEQPTYEQYF
many,TRBJ1-6,NA,TRBV11-3,TGTGCCAGCAGTCATACAGGGAGCTCCTATAATTCACCCCTCCACTTT,CASSHTGSSYNSPLHF
many,TRBJ2-5,NA,TRBV3-1,TGTGCCAGCAGCCAAGATGAGGTAGTGAAGGAGACCCAGTACTTC,CASSQDEVVKETQYF
once,TRBJ1-5,NA,TRBV5-1,TGCGCCAGCAGCTTGGAGTGGGGAAGTAATCAGCCCCAGCATTTT,CASSLEWGSNQPQHF
many,TRBJ1-3,NA,TRBV7-3,TGTGCCAGCCCGACCCGGGAACGTGTCTCTGGAAACACCATATATTTT,CASPTRERVSGNTIYF
medium-sized,TRBJ2-2,TRBD1,TRBV3-1,TGTGCCAGCAGCCCCCGGACAGGGGACACCGGGGAGCTGTTTTTT,CASSPRTGDTGELFF
many,TRBJ2-1,NA,TRBV12-3/TRBV12-4,TGTGCCAGCAGGGCTACTGCCAATGAGCAGTTCTTC,CASRATANEQFF
many,TRBJ1-1,NA,TRBV3-1,TGTGCCAGCAGCCAAGTATCAGGGACCACTGAAGCTTTCTTT,CASSQVSGTTEAFF
NA,TRBJ2-2,TRBD2,TRBV5-1,TGCGCCAGCAGCTGGACTAGTTCCAACGGGGAGCTGTTTTTT,CASSWTSSNGELFF
many,TRBJ2-3,NA,TRBV2,TGTGCCAGCAGTTTCCTCCCCACAGATACGCAGTATTTT,CASSFLPTDTQYF
many,TRBJ1-2,TRBD1,TRBV10-3,TGTGCCATCAGCGGGGGGGACAGCGCTAACTATGGCTACACCTTC,CAISGGDSANYGYTF
many,TRBJ2-1,NA,TRBV7-8,TGTGCCAGCAGCTTAGAAGGCAGGGACTACAATGAGCAGTTCTTC,CASSLEGRDYNEQFF
many,TRBJ2-1,TRBD2,TRBV7-8,TGTGCCAGCAGCCCCTCGGGACTAGCGGGGGGGGGCAATGAGCAGTTCTTC,CASSPSGLAGGGNEQFF
many,TRBJ1-2,NA,TRBV4-2,TGTGCCAGCAGCCAAGATCAACTGTCCTATGGCTACACCTTC,CASSQDQLSYGYTF
many,TRBJ1-6,TRBD1,TRBV4-1,TGCGCCAGCAGCCAATTAGACCTACAGGGGATTAATTCACCCCTCCACTTT,CASSQLDLQGINSPLHF
many,TRBJ2-1,TRBD2,TRBV7-3,TGTGCCAGCAGCTCGGGACTAGGAGTGAATGAGCAGTTCTTC,CASSSGLGVNEQFF
many,TRBJ1-4,TRBD1,TRBV7-8,TGTGCCAGCAGCTTAGGGGGGACAGGGGACGAAAAACTGTTTTTT,CASSLGGTGDEKLFF
many,TRBJ2-5,TRBD2,TRBV11-2,TGTGCCAGCAGCTTAAGGGCTAGCGGGAGTTCCGGAGAGACCCAGTACTTC,CASSLRASGSSGETQYF
NA,TRBJ1-3,NA,TRBV6-2/TRBV6-3,TGTGCCAGCAGTTACTCGAGTGGAAACACCATATATTTT,CASSYSSGNTIYF
many,TRBJ2-1,TRBD1,TRBV4-2,TGTGCCAGCAGCCAAGATGGGACAGGGGGCTACAATGAGCAGTTCTTC,CASSQDGTGGYNEQFF